This record concerns one TCR beta chain sequence. TCRdb keeps only in-frame clones here, not all; method: immunoSEQ multiplex PCR. The table shows about 39,000 clones, with roughly nine tenths occurring only once. These data are taken from a study of blood T cell repertoires in COVID-19. The germline V and J ends were trimmed by 0 bases and 6 bases, with 4 bases remaining between them. Germline V gene data show CDR1 as SGHRS and CDR2 as YFSETQ. The CDR3 covers 13 residues. The sample consisted of peripheral blood. The V and J genes are TRBV5-1 and TRBJ1-6; D unclear. The receptor's source is a man aged 50 or older with active COVID-19. As DNA, the CDR3 is TGCGCCAGCAGCTTGGGGAGTAATTCACCCCTCCACTTT. It translates to CASSLGSNSPLHF.